These 23 T cell receptor beta chains were all obtained from the same sample, sequenced in a study of T cells in Graves' hyperthyroidism and ophthalmopathy. The CDR3 regions of TCR beta were amplified from RNA transcripts. With the HTBI primer set, the TCR CDR3 went through a first round of RT-PCR. TCRdb recomputed calls from the multiplex PCR reads with MiXCR, one row per CDR3 protein. The sample includes 500,000 to 750,000 distinct CDR3 sequences, around 42% of them seen just once. The sequenced sample was peripheral blood or thyroid tissue (not recorded which). The receptors shown here come from a woman between 18 and 29 years old with Graves' hyperthyroidism.

The CDR3 reads CAWRRPTGGETQYF. CDR3 DNA sequence: TGTGCCTGGAGACGCCCGACAGGTGGGGAGACCCAGTACTTC. The chain couples TRBV30 to TRBJ2-5; weak D call: TRBD1 (6 bases). V lost 3 bases to trimming and J lost 5 bases, with 16 bases between them. Per germline, CDR1 GTSNPN and CDR2 SVGIG (reference sequence). This CDR3 is built from 14 residues.

This chain connects TRBV6-1 to TRBJ1-5, with D possibly matching TRBD1 (5 bases). This CDR3 comprises 14 residues. Germline-derived CDR1 and CDR2 are MNHNS and SASEGT. The ends were cut back, 4 bases at V and 8 bases at J, with 15 bases in the middle. Here the CDR3 reads CASSVRRLREPQHF. In DNA form, the CDR3 reads TGTGCCAGCAGTGTACGCAGGCTCAGGGAGCCCCAGCATTTT.

This clonotype was picked up a small number of times. The chain employs TRBV15 and TRBJ2-6, with D uncertain. Germline CDR1 and CDR2: LNHNV and YYDKDF (reference sequence). CDR3 length: 13 residues. Trimming removed 5 bases from V and 4 bases from J, with 6 bases in between. CDR3 protein: CATSSTGANVLTF. DNA of the CDR3: TGTGCCACCAGCTCGACAGGGGCCAACGTCCTGACTTTC.

This clonotype was seen repeatedly, ten times or more. CDR3: CASSESGTGEQETQYF. The CDR3 DNA is TGCGCCAGCAGTGAGTCAGGGACAGGGGAACAAGAGACCCAGTACTTC. This chain links TRBV10-1 with TRBJ2-5, with TRBD1 matching 10 bases. The V gene's germline CDR1 is WNHNN and CDR2 SYGVQD (reference sequence). The CDR3 is made up of 16 amino acids. V gave up 0 bases and J gave up 2 bases; unmatched junction bases: 3.

In this sample, this clonotype turned up a few times. The gene calls are TRBV7-2 and TRBJ2-7; D ambiguous. The CDR3 sequence is 13 residues long. The germline gives CDR1 SGHTA, CDR2 FQGNSA. The ends were cut back, 2 bases at V and 5 bases at J, with 10 bases in the middle. CDR3 in amino acids: CASSLIGRDEQYF. CDR3 sequence (DNA): TGTGCCAGCAGCTTAATTGGACGGGACGAGCAGTACTTC.

Of note for this clonotype: This may stem from a read error, because a much larger clone lies one nucleotide away. Because the CDR3 is missing its conserved closing phenylalanine or tryptophan, this is likely a read error. The chain has TRBV7-2 and TRBJ1-1; D gene unclear. Trimming took off 3 bases at V and 0 bases at J, with 14 bases between the two ends. The CDR3 is 16 amino acids. Germline-derived CDR1 and CDR2 are SGHTA and FQGNSA. CDR3 in amino acids: CASSFWLGAMNTEAFL. The DNA of the CDR3 is TGTGCCAGCAGCTTTTGGTTAGGAGCTATGAACACTGAAGCTTTCCTT.

This clonotype was recorded many times. The chain couples TRBV24-1 to TRBJ1-5, with a possible D match to TRBD1 (6 bases). In germline, CDR1 is KGHDR, CDR2 SFDVKD. This CDR3 is built from 14 residues. V lost 9 bases and J 1 base, leaving 12 bases between the germline ends. CDR3: CATEGGGSNQPQHF. CDR3 sequence (DNA): TGTGCCACCGAAGGGGGAGGGAGCAATCAGCCCCAGCATTTT.

V gene TRBV24-1 combines with J gene TRBJ2-5; D possibly corresponds to TRBD1 (6 bases). Trimming left V 5 bases short and J 2 bases short, with 23 bases between. The CDR3 sequence is 18 residues long. Germline V gene sequence: CDR1 KGHDR, CDR2 SFDVKD. CDR3 amino acids: CATSARGLRTVRQETQYF. The CDR3 nucleotides are TGTGCCACCAGTGCTAGAGGCCTCCGGACAGTACGGCAAGAGACCCAGTACTTC.

This clonotype appeared a few times. The CDR3 protein is CSATSQREVQETQYF. CDR3 coding DNA: TGCAGTGCTACCTCTCAGCGGGAGGTACAAGAGACCCAGTACTTC. The gene calls are TRBV20-1 and TRBJ2-5; 9 positions agree with TRBD2. In germline, CDR1 is DFQATT, CDR2 SNEGSKA (reference sequence). Germline trimming cut 4 bases from V and 2 bases from J; bases unmatched to any gene: 8. This CDR3 is 15 amino acids long.

The chain carries TRBV7-9 and TRBJ2-1, with D possibly TRBD2 on 6 matching bases. The CDR3 has 15 residues. Per the germline V gene, CDR1 is SEHNR and CDR2 is FQNEAQ (reference sequence). Trimming removed 3 bases from V and 6 bases from J, with 15 bases in between. CDR3 in DNA: TGTGCCAGCAGCTTGACCGGGAGATCAAGCAATGAGCAGTTCTTC. Translating it yields CASSLTGRSSNEQFF. Using reference TRBV7-9 and TRBJ2-1 for the parts outside the CDR3, the full variable domain is DTGVSQNPRHKITKRGQNVTFRCDPISEHNRLYWYRQTLGQGPEFLTYFQNEAQLEKSRLLSDRFSAERPKGSFSTLEIQRTEQGDSAMYLCASSLTGRSSNEQFFGPGTRLTVL.

This rearrangement joins TRBV10-3 to TRBJ2-2; D is unresolved. Per the germline V gene, CDR1 is ENHRY and CDR2 is SYGVKD. The CDR3 consists of 14 residues. CDR3 protein: CVISGDPNTGELFF. The CDR3 region has the DNA TGTGTTATCAGTGGAGATCCGAACACCGGGGAGCTGTTTTTT.

The chain has TRBV14 and TRBJ1-5; D may be TRBD1 (6 bases). This CDR3 spans 16 amino acids. CDR1 is SGHDN, CDR2 FVKESK, per germline. Trimming took off 0 bases at V and 4 bases at J, with 13 bases between the two ends. The CDR3: CASSQDWGARNQPQHF. DNA for the CDR3: TGTGCCAGCAGCCAAGATTGGGGGGCTCGAAATCAGCCCCAGCATTTT.

This clonotype was detected only a few times. The chain uses TRBV27 and TRBJ2-7, with D possibly matching TRBD1 (6 bases). V dropped 2 bases and J dropped 1 base, with 12 bases sitting between them. This CDR3 has 15 amino acids. CDR1 and CDR2 from the germline V gene are MNHEY and SMNVEV (reference sequence). CDR3 DNA: TGTGCCAGCAGTTTAATCCCGGACAGATCCTACGAGCAGTACTTC. Translation gives CASSLIPDRSYEQYF.

This clonotype was picked up one time. Germline and junction disagree at one end, which may indicate a read error. This rearrangement joins TRBV24-1 to TRBJ2-6; 10 bases fit TRBD1. The CDR3 is 12 amino acids. Per the germline V gene, CDR1 is KGHDR and CDR2 is SFDVKD. The DNA for the CDR3 is TGTGCCAGCAGTGGACAGGGGGAGACTTTCGCTTTC. It encodes CASSGQGETFAF.

This sequence joins TRBV6-5 and TRBJ2-5, with D unclear. Germline assignment: CDR1 MNHEY and CDR2 SVGAGI. Trimming stripped 3 bases from V and 5 bases from J, with 16 bases between. CDR3 size: 15 residues. The CDR3 bases are TGTGCCAGCAGTTATTTGGAAACCATGCAGGAGACCCAGTACTTC. Protein: CASSYLETMQETQYF.

This clonotype has just a few counts. V gene TRBV2 combines with J gene TRBJ2-3; either TRBD1 or TRBD2 may supply D (5 bases each). The V gene's germline CDR1 is SNHLY and CDR2 FYNNEI. V gave up 7 bases and J gave up 4 bases, with 12 bases separating them. CDR3 length: 13 residues. Here the CDR3 reads CASTEGWADTQYF. The CDR3 nucleotides read TGTGCCAGCACCGAGGGGTGGGCAGATACGCAGTATTTT.

This chain uses TRBV12-3 or TRBV12-4 with TRBJ2-5; 10 bases align to TRBD1. The CDR3 totals 14 residues. Trimming took 7 bases from V and 2 from J; bases not matched to a gene: 4. The CDR3 loop is CASILGQGQETQYF. DNA for the CDR3: TGTGCCAGCATTCTGGGACAGGGGCAAGAGACCCAGTACTTC.

A remark on this clonotype: A much bigger clone sits one base away, suggesting this may be a read error. This chain uses TRBV6-5 with TRBJ1-5; maybe TRBD1 (5 bases). The germline CDR1 and CDR2 sequences are MNHEY and SVGAGI. The CDR3 loop spans 13 amino acids. Trimming took 2 bases from V and 7 from J, leaving 9 bases between them. The CDR3 coding sequence is TGTGCCAGCAGTTACAGGGACCGACAGCCCCAGCATTTT. This translates into CASSYRDRQPQHF.

The gene calls are TRBV24-1 and TRBJ1-2, with D uncertain. The CDR3 runs to 15 residues. Trimming stripped 3 bases from V and 0 bases from J, with 10 bases between. The V gene's germline CDR1 is KGHDR and CDR2 SFDVKD. The CDR3 is CATSDRQPTNYGYTF. CDR3 nucleotide sequence: TGTGCCACCAGTGATCGGCAGCCGACTAACTATGGCTACACCTTC.

This clonotype has more than one count but fewer than ten. The chain uses TRBV30 and TRBJ1-1; no clear D gene. The CDR3 totals 13 residues. V lost 3 bases to trimming and J lost 4 bases, with 12 bases between them. Looked up from germline, CDR1 is GTSNPN and CDR2 is SVGIG (reference sequence). The CDR3: CAWRSRVVTEAFF. The CDR3, as DNA: TGTGCCTGGAGAAGTAGGGTTGTCACTGAAGCTTTCTTT. Full variable domain (rest looked up from reference TRBV30 and TRBJ1-1): SQTIHQWPATLVQPVGSPLSLECTVEGTSNPNLYWYRQAAGRGLQLLFYSVGIGQISSEVPQNLSASRPQDRQFILSSKKLLLSDSGFYLCAWRSRVVTEAFFGQGTRLTVV.

Points on this clonotype: A read error is likely, as this CDR3 ends without the conserved phenylalanine or tryptophan. V usage is TRBV2 and J usage is TRBJ1-1; D unclear. V gave up 5 bases and J gave up 6 bases, with 7 bases separating them. Germline V gene data show CDR1 as SNHLY and CDR2 as FYNNEI. This CDR3 is 11 amino acids long. The CDR3 nucleotides are TGTGCCAGCAGTACGCACGCTGAAGCTTTCTCT. This encodes CASSTHAEAFS.

This clonotype was recorded at least ten times. This chain links TRBV12-3 or TRBV12-4 with TRBJ2-5; 9 bases match TRBD2. The V gene end was trimmed by 5 bases and the J gene end by 5 bases; junction bases not matched to a gene: 9. The CDR3 is 15 residues long. Written as DNA, the CDR3 is TGTGCCAGCAGTCCGCGGGGGGGGGAGGCCGAGACCCAGTACTTC. Amino acids: CASSPRGGEAETQYF.

The chain has TRBV7-9 and TRBJ2-7, with D possibly being TRBD2 (5 bases). CDR1 and CDR2 from the germline V gene are SEHNR and FQNEAQ (reference sequence). The CDR3 contains 15 residues. Deletions cut 0 bases from V and 7 bases from J, with 16 bases between. The CDR3 region has the DNA TGTGCCAGCAGCTTAGCTTTCGTACGGGGAGATGAGCAGTACTTC. Encoded protein: CASSLAFVRGDEQYF.